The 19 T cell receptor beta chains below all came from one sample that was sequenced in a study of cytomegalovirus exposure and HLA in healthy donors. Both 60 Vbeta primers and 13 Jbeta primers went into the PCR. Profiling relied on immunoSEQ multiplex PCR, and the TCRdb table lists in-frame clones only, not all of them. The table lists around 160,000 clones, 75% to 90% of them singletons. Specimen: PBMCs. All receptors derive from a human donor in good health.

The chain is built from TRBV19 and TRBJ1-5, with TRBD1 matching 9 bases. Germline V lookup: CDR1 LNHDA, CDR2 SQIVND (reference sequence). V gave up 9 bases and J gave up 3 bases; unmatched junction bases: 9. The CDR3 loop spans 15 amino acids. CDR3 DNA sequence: TGTGCCAGCAAAACAGGGACAGGGTACAATCAGCCCCAGCATTTT. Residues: CASKTGTGYNQPQHF.

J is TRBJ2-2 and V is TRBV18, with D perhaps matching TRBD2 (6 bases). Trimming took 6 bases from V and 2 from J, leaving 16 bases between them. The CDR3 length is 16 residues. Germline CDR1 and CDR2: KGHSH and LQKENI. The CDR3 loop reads CASSPVEGRNTGELFF. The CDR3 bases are TGTGCCAGCTCCCCCGTGGAGGGACGCAACACCGGGGAGCTGTTTTTT.

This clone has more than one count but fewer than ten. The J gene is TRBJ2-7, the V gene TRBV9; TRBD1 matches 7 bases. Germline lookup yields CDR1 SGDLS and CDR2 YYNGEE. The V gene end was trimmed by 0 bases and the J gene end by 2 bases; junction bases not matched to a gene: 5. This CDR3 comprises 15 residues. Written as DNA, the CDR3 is TGTGCCAGCAGCGTAGGAGGGGGCGCGGCCTACGAGCAGTACTTC. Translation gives CASSVGGGAAYEQYF.

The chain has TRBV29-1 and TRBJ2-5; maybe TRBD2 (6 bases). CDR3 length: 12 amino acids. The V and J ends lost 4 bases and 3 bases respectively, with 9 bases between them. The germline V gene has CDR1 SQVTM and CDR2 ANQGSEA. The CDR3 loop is CSVGGGEETQYF. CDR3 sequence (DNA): TGCAGCGTTGGGGGCGGGGAAGAGACCCAGTACTTC.

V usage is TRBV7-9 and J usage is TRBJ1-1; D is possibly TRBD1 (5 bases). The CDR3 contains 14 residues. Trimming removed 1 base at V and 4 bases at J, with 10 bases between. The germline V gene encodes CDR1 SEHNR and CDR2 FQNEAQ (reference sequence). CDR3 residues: CASSLEGMVTEAFF. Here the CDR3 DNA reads TGTGCCAGCAGCTTAGAGGGGATGGTCACTGAAGCTTTCTTT.

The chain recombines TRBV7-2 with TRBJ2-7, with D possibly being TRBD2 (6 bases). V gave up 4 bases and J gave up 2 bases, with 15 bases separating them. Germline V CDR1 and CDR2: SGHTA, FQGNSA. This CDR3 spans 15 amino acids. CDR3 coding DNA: TGTGCCAGCAGCTCGCCCGGGACGGGAGCCTACGAGCAGTACTTC. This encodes CASSSPGTGAYEQYF.

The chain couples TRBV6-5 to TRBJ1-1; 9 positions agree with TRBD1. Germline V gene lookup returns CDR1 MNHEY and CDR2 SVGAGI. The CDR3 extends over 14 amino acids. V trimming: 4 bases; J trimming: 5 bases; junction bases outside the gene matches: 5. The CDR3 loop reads CASSLQGARTEAFF. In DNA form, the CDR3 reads TGTGCCAGCAGTTTACAGGGGGCGAGAACTGAAGCTTTCTTT.

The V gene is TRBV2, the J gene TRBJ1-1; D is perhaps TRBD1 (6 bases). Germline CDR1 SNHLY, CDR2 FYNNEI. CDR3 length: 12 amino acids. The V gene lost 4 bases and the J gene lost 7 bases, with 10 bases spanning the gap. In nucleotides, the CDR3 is TGTGCCAGCAGTGGAAGGGGGTATGAAGCTTTCTTT. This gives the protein CASSGRGYEAFF.

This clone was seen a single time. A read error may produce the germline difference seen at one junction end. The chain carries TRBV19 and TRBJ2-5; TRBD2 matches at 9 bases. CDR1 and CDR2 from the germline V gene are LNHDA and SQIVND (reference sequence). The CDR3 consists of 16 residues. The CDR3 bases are TGTGCCAGTAGTATACGGCCCGGGGCTAGCGGGGAGAGCCAGTACTTC. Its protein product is CASSIRPGASGESQYF.

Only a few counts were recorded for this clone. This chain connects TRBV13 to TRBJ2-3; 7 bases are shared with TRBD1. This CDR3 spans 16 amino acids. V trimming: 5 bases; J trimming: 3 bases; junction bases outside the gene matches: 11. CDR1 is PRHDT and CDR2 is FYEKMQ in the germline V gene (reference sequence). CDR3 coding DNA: TGTGCCAGCAGCGCACAACACAGGGGTTTGACAGATACGCAGTATTTT. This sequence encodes CASSAQHRGLTDTQYF.

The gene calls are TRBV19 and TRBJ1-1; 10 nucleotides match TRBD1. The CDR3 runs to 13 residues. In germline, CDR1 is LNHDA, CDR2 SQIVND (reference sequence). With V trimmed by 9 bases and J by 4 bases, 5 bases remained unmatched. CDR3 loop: CASRDRGSTEAFF. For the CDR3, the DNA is TGTGCCAGCCGGGACAGGGGATCCACTGAAGCTTTCTTT.

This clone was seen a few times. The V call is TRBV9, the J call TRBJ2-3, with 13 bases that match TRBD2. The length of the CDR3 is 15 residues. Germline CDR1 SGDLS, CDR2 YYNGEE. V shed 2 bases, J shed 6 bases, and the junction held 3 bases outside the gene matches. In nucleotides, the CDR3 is TGTGCCAGCAGCGTCTGGACTAGCGGGGGTGATACGCAGTATTTT. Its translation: CASSVWTSGGDTQYF.

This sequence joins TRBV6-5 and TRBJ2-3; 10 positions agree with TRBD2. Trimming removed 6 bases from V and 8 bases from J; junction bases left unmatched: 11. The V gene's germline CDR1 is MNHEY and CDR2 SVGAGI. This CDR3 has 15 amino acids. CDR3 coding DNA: TGTGCCAGCAGCCAGAAGAGCGGGGGGGAAGGTACGCAGTATTTT. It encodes CASSQKSGGEGTQYF.

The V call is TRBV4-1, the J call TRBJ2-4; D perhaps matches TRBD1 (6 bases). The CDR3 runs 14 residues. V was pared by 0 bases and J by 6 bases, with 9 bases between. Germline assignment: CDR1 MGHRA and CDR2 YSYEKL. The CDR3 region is CASSQDNRVNIQYF. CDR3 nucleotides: TGCGCCAGCAGCCAAGATAACAGGGTAAACATTCAGTACTTC.

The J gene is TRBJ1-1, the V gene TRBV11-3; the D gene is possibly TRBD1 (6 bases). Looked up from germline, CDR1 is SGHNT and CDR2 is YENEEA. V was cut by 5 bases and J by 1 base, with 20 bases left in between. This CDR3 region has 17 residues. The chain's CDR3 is CASSPATGYITNTEAFF. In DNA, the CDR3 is TGTGCCAGCAGCCCAGCAACAGGGTATATTACGAACACTGAAGCTTTCTTT.

This CDR3 reads CASSPRGEETQYF. The CDR3, as DNA: TGTGCCAGCTCACCACGGGGGGAAGAGACCCAGTACTTC. The chain joins TRBV18 to TRBJ2-5; D possibly corresponds to TRBD2 (6 bases). The CDR3 totals 13 residues. V lost 1 base and J 3 bases, leaving 6 bases between the germline ends. The germline CDR1 and CDR2 sequences are KGHSH and LQKENI.

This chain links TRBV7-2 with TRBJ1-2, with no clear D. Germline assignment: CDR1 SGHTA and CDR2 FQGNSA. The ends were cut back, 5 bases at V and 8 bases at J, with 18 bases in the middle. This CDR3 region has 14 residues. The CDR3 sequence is CASSLSPGEGGYTF. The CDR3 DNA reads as TGTGCCAGCAGCCTTAGCCCCGGGGAAGGCGGCTACACCTTC. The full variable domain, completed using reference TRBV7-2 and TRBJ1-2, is GAGVSQSPSNKVTEKGKDVELRCDPISGHTALYWYRQSLGQGLEFLIYFQGNSAPDKSGLPSDRFSAERTGGSVSTLTIQRTQQEDSAVYLCASSLSPGEGGYTFGSGTRLTVV.

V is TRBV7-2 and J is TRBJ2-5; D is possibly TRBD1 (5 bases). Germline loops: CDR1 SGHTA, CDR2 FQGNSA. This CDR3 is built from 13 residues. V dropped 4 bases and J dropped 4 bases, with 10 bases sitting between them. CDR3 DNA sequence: TGTGCCAGCAGCTACCAGGGCGGAGAGACCCAGTACTTC. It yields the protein CASSYQGGETQYF.

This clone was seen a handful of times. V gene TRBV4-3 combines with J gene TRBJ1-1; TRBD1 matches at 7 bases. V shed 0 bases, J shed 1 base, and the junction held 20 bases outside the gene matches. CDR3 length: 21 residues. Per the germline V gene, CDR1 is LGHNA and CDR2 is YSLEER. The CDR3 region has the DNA TGCGCCAGCAGCCAAGATACTTTGGCTCGGGAGGGGGCGATCGCGAACACTGAAGCTTTCTTT. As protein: CASSQDTLAREGAIANTEAFF.